Below are 29 T cell receptor beta chains sequenced from a single sample in a study of glioma-infiltrating T cells after dendritic cell vaccination. The time point: after dendritic cell vaccination, including at tumor progression/relapse. Clones were read by immunoSEQ multiplex PCR, and TCRdb kept only the in-frame ones, dropping some. This sample carries over 75,000 clones, around four fifths of them seen once, and the ten largest clones take roughly 2%. Here the sequenced sample was blood, taken after dendritic cell vaccination. These receptors came from a human donor with glioblastoma.

This chain joins TRBV28 and TRBJ1-2; maybe TRBD1 (6 bases). Germline V CDR1 and CDR2: MDHEN, SYDVKM. V lost 0 bases to trimming and J lost 5 bases, with 16 bases between them. This CDR3 contains 16 residues. The CDR3 here is CASSLWGTNLGYGYTF. CDR3 sequence (DNA): TGTGCCAGCAGTTTATGGGGGACAAACCTGGGGTATGGCTACACCTTC.

This chain connects TRBV5-1 to TRBJ1-1; tentative D call: TRBD1 (6 bases). Trimming removed 1 base from V and 4 bases from J, with 17 bases in between. Germline V gives CDR1 SGHRS, CDR2 YFSETQ. The CDR3 contains 16 residues. Written as DNA, the CDR3 is TGCGCCAGCAGCTTGTTGCAGGGGCGAACAGGCACTGAAGCTTTCTTT. It translates to CASSLLQGRTGTEAFF.

This chain connects TRBV7-2 to TRBJ2-7; D is ambiguous. This CDR3 has 13 amino acids. Between the trimmed V and J ends, which lost 5 bases and 3 bases, there was a span of 11 bases. Germline CDR1 reads SGHTA; CDR2 reads FQGNSA. This chain's CDR3 is CASSPDTVYEQYF. The CDR3 DNA sequence: TGTGCCAGCAGCCCCGACACGGTCTACGAGCAGTACTTC.

Ten or more counts support this clone. The chain links TRBV7-3 to TRBJ1-1; no reliable D call. CDR1 is SGHTA, CDR2 FQGTGA, per germline. This CDR3 is 13 amino acids long. The V end lost 5 bases, the J end lost 6 bases, and 13 bases lay between the germline ends. The CDR3 here is CASSLRRMAEAFF. CDR3 DNA sequence: TGTGCCAGCAGCCTTCGGCGGATGGCTGAAGCTTTCTTT. The full variable domain, its missing parts supplied by reference TRBV7-3 and TRBJ1-1, is GAGVSQTPSNKVTEKGKYVELRCDPISGHTALYWYRQSLGQGPEFLIYFQGTGAADDSGLPNDRFFAVRPEGSVSTLKIQRTERGDSAVYLCASSLRRMAEAFFGQGTRLTVV.

The chain links TRBV4-2 to TRBJ2-2, with D perhaps TRBD2 (6 bases). The CDR3 totals 15 residues. Germline V gene sequence: CDR1 LGHNA, CDR2 YNFKEQ. Trimming stripped 3 bases from V and 0 bases from J, with 8 bases between. The CDR3: CASSHSGSNTGELFF. In DNA, the CDR3 is TGTGCCAGCAGCCATAGCGGTTCGAACACCGGGGAGCTGTTTTTT.

This chain uses TRBV28 with TRBJ2-1; 7 bases fit TRBD1. CDR1 and CDR2 from the germline V gene are MDHEN and SYDVKM. Germline trimming cut 5 bases from V and 14 bases from J; bases unmatched to any gene: 12. There are 13 residues in the CDR3. CDR3 protein: CASSPDPGTVKFF. CDR3 coding DNA: TGTGCCAGCAGTCCCGACCCCGGGACAGTTAAGTTCTTC.

The rearrangement links TRBV5-6 to TRBJ2-7; 11 nucleotides line up with TRBD2. The CDR3 consists of 18 residues. The V and J ends lost 4 bases and 3 bases, in that order; junction bases with no gene match: 15. CDR1 SGHDT and CDR2 YYEEEE come from the germline V gene. DNA of the CDR3: TGTGCCAGCAGCCGGCCGGGACTAGCGGCACGACCTAACTACGAGCAGTACGTC. Its protein product is CASSRPGLAARPNYEQYV.

The chain recombines TRBV6-5 with TRBJ1-4; D unclear. Deletions cut 2 bases from V and 6 bases from J, with 7 bases between. CDR3 size: 13 residues. Germline assignment: CDR1 MNHEY and CDR2 SVGAGI. The CDR3 DNA is TGTGCCAGCAGTTACGGCGGATATGAAAAACTGTTTTTT. This encodes CASSYGGYEKLFF.

The chain uses TRBV19 and TRBJ1-6; D unresolved. The CDR3 has 14 residues. V was shortened by 5 bases and J by 7 bases, with 12 bases between the two germline ends. Looked up from germline, CDR1 is LNHDA and CDR2 is SQIVND (reference sequence). Here the CDR3 DNA reads TGTGCCAGTAGTGGGCAGGTTGGGAATTCACCCCTCCACTTT. It encodes CASSGQVGNSPLHF.

This clone was counted a single time. The chain combines TRBV19 with TRBJ2-1; D gene ambiguous. The V end was cut by 6 bases, the J end by 5 bases, with 8 bases between. Looked up from germline, CDR1 is LNHDA and CDR2 is SQIVND (reference sequence). The CDR3 totals 12 residues. CDR3 sequence (DNA): TGTGCCAGTAGAGACCAGGACAATGAGCAGTTCTTC. Translation: CASRDQDNEQFF.

The rearrangement joins TRBV28 to TRBJ2-1; a weak D match, TRBD2 (5 bases). Germline CDR1 and CDR2: MDHEN and SYDVKM. Trimming shortened V by 3 bases and J by 4 bases, and 10 bases separated the two germline ends. The CDR3 is 14 residues long. CDR3 residues: CASSFVGEYNEQFF. The DNA of the CDR3 is TGTGCCAGCAGTTTTGTCGGGGAATACAATGAGCAGTTCTTC.

With respect to this clone: A read error may produce the germline difference seen at one junction end. This sequence joins TRBV13 and TRBJ1-1; 12 bases are a match to TRBD1. The CDR3 sequence is 16 residues long. CDR1 is PRHDT, CDR2 FYEKMQ, per germline (reference sequence). For the CDR3, the DNA is TGTGCCAGCAGCCTAGGGGGACAGGGGGCTAGCACTGAAGCTTTCTTT. Protein: CASSLGGQGASTEAFF.

The V gene is TRBV7-6, the J gene TRBJ1-2, with D possibly TRBD1 on 6 matching bases. The CDR3 has 17 amino acids. CDR1 is SGHVS and CDR2 is FNYEAQ in the germline V gene. V was trimmed by 2 bases and J by 7 bases, leaving 23 bases between them. The CDR3 DNA follows: TGTGCCAGCAGCTTATTAGGGGCAGGGGATCTTTCGGGTGGCTACACCTTC. This encodes CASSLLGAGDLSGGYTF.

This rearrangement joins TRBV7-8 to TRBJ1-1; D unresolved. Per the germline V gene, CDR1 is SGHVS and CDR2 is FQNEAQ. CDR3 size: 17 residues. Trimming took 2 bases from V and 1 from J, leaving 17 bases between them. This CDR3 reads CASSLRIPGAENTEAFF. The CDR3, as DNA: TGTGCCAGCAGCTTAAGGATACCGGGAGCCGAGAACACTGAAGCTTTCTTT.

The CDR3 region is CASSLFPGQGGPDTEAFF. CDR3 nucleotide sequence: TGTGCCAGCAGCTTATTTCCTGGACAGGGAGGTCCGGACACTGAAGCTTTCTTT. The chain has TRBV7-2 and TRBJ1-1, with 8 bases fitting TRBD1. V gave up 2 bases and J gave up 3 bases; unmatched junction bases: 14. The CDR3 has 18 residues. Germline V gives CDR1 SGHTA, CDR2 FQGNSA. The full variable domain, rest sourced from reference TRBV7-2 and TRBJ1-1, is GAGVSQSPSNKVTEKGKDVELRCDPISGHTALYWYRQSLGQGLEFLIYFQGNSAPDKSGLPSDRFSAERTGGSVSTLTIQRTQQEDSAVYLCASSLFPGQGGPDTEAFFGQGTRLTVV.

The V gene is TRBV5-1, the J gene TRBJ1-1, with D maybe TRBD1 (5 bases). CDR3 length: 14 residues. V was pared by 1 base and J by 1 base, with 8 bases between. In germline, CDR1 is SGHRS, CDR2 YFSETQ. The CDR3 DNA reads as TGCGCCAGCAGCTTGTCAGGGCGGAACACTGAAGCTTTCTTT. It specifies CASSLSGRNTEAFF.

This sequence joins TRBV7-2 and TRBJ1-5, with a weak D call TRBD1 (5 bases). Germline V CDR1 and CDR2: SGHTA, FQGNSA. Trimming removed 4 bases from V and 0 bases from J, with 10 bases in between. This CDR3 has 15 amino acids. Here the CDR3 reads CASSSGGASNQPQHF. In DNA, the CDR3 is TGTGCCAGCAGCTCTGGAGGGGCTAGCAATCAGCCCCAGCATTTT.

V gene TRBV6-5 combines with J gene TRBJ1-5; D may be TRBD1 (5 bases). V was clipped by 6 bases and J by 12 bases, with 15 bases between them. Germline V CDR1 and CDR2: MNHEY, SVGAGI. The CDR3 covers 12 residues. CDR3 sequence (DNA): TGTGCCAGCAGCCCGGCCCGGGGGGACCAGCATTTT. Protein: CASSPARGDQHF.

The table lists this clone with a count of one. CDR3 coding DNA: TGTGCCAGCAGCTTAGATCTGGCCAATCAGCCCCAGCATTTT. This translates into CASSLDLANQPQHF. The chain recombines TRBV7-8 with TRBJ1-5; D gene unclear. This CDR3 has 14 amino acids. Germline CDR1 is SGHVS and CDR2 is FQNEAQ. V lost 1 base, J lost 3 bases, and 7 bases lay in between. Based on the CDR3 plus reference TRBV7-8 and TRBJ1-5, the full variable domain is GAGVSQSPRYKVAKRGQDVALRCDPISGHVSLFWYQQALGQGPEFLTYFQNEAQLDKSGLPSDRFFAERPEGSVSTLKIQRTQQEDSAVYLCASSLDLANQPQHFGDGTRLSIL.

The V and J genes are TRBV19 and TRBJ2-3, with 11 nucleotides matching TRBD2. Germline V gene data show CDR1 as LNHDA and CDR2 as SQIVND (reference sequence). The CDR3 is 16 residues long. The V gene end was trimmed by 3 bases and the J gene end by 0 bases; junction bases not matched to a gene: 2. The CDR3 nucleotides are TGTGCCAGTAGTATCTGGACTAGCGGGAGCACAGATACGCAGTATTTT. Amino acids: CASSIWTSGSTDTQYF.

A few counts support this clone. V gene TRBV29-1 combines with J gene TRBJ1-2, with D hard to call. Germline V gene sequence: CDR1 SQVTM, CDR2 ANQGSEA. The CDR3 covers 11 residues. Trimming removed 5 bases at V and 4 bases at J, with 8 bases between. CDR3 protein: CSVHSFYGYTF. As DNA, the CDR3 is TGCAGCGTTCACAGTTTCTATGGCTACACCTTC.

The V call is TRBV6-5, the J call TRBJ1-2, with D uncertain. Germline CDR1 MNHEY, CDR2 SVGAGI. CDR3 size: 16 residues. The V and J ends lost 0 bases and 0 bases respectively, with 11 bases between them. The CDR3 region is CASSYSSSKSNYGYTF. The CDR3, as DNA: TGTGCCAGCAGTTACTCGAGCTCGAAATCTAACTATGGCTACACCTTC.

The rearrangement uses TRBV5-4 and TRBJ2-3; TRBD2 aligns across 10 bases. The CDR3 length is 17 residues. After removal of 3 bases from V and 3 bases from J, the junction contained 10 bases not matched to a gene. The germline V gene has CDR1 SGHNT and CDR2 YYREEE (reference sequence). DNA of the CDR3: TGTGCCAGCAGCTCCGGGGGGGCTAGCGGGAGAACAGATACGCAGTATTTT. Protein: CASSSGGASGRTDTQYF.

The chain employs TRBV5-1 and TRBJ2-7; 8 bases match TRBD1. V was clipped by 3 bases and J by 4 bases; unmatched bases: 9. Germline V gene sequence: CDR1 SGHRS, CDR2 YFSETQ. The CDR3 is made up of 15 amino acids. The CDR3 coding sequence is TGCGCCAGCAGCTGGGGCCAGGGGGCGGGGTACGAGCAGTACTTC. This gives the protein CASSWGQGAGYEQYF.

CDR3 loop: CASSADRGNVLAKNIQYF. For the CDR3, the DNA is TGTGCCAGTAGTGCCGACAGGGGGAACGTACTAGCCAAAAACATTCAGTACTTC. The chain uses TRBV19 and TRBJ2-4; 9 bases map to TRBD1. The V gene end was trimmed by 5 bases and the J gene end by 0 bases; junction bases not matched to a gene: 11. The CDR3 is made up of 18 amino acids. Germline loops: CDR1 LNHDA, CDR2 SQIVND (reference sequence). Combining the CDR3 with reference TRBV19 and TRBJ2-4 gives the whole variable domain DGGITQSPKYLFRKEGQNVTLSCEQNLNHDAMYWYRQDPGQGLRLIYYSQIVNDFQKGDIAEGYSVSREKKESFPLTVTSAQKNPTAFYLCASSADRGNVLAKNIQYFGAGTRLSVL.

In regard to this clone: A junction end diverges from the germline sequence, so it may reflect a read error. The gene calls are TRBV27 and TRBJ2-2; TRBD2 might be the D (5 bases). CDR1 MNHEY and CDR2 SMNVEV come from the germline V gene (reference sequence). This CDR3 is built from 15 residues. Here the CDR3 reads CASSSSGSKTGELFF. In DNA form, the CDR3 reads TGTGCCAGCAGTTCGAGCGGATCGAAGACCGGGGAGCTGTTTTTT.

The V gene is TRBV5-6, the J gene TRBJ2-5; 10 bases are a match to TRBD1. Germline V gene sequence: CDR1 SGHDT, CDR2 YYEEEE. The CDR3 totals 15 residues. Losses at the gene ends were 4 bases for V and 5 bases for J; bases not matched to a gene: 8. The CDR3 loop reads CASSPVTGGQETQYF. The DNA for the CDR3 is TGTGCCAGCAGCCCGGTGACAGGGGGCCAGGAGACCCAGTACTTC.

The chain couples TRBV6-1 to TRBJ2-7; tentatively, D is TRBD2 (6 bases). V was pared by 6 bases and J by 0 bases, with 15 bases between. This CDR3 has 15 amino acids. Germline V gene data show CDR1 as MNHNS and CDR2 as SASEGT. CDR3 amino acids: CASSLAQDPSYEQYV. The CDR3 bases are TGTGCCAGCAGCCTAGCGCAAGATCCCTCCTACGAGCAGTACGTC.

The chain joins TRBV10-1 to TRBJ2-2; perhaps TRBD1 as D (6 bases). The CDR3 has 15 amino acids. Germline V gives CDR1 WNHNN, CDR2 SYGVQD (reference sequence). V shed 3 bases and J shed 4 bases, with 12 bases lying between them. In DNA form, the CDR3 reads TGCGCCAGCAGTGAAGCCAGGGGTCCCACCGGGGAGCTGTTTTTT. It encodes CASSEARGPTGELFF.